This T cell receptor (beta chain) is from a study of cytomegalovirus exposure and HLA in healthy donors. Regarding the study as a whole: High sensitivity and specificity were reportedly achieved when the classifier diagnosed cytomegalovirus status. In the 95 to 150 validation repertoires, around 95% of cluster scores exceeded 0, per a later analysis.

This clone has just a few counts. Its antigen remains unknown. Only in-frame clones appear in the TCRdb table, and some are missing; sequencing was by immunoSEQ multiplex PCR. The sample shows tens of thousands of clones, 84% of them seen only once. This sequence originates from a woman between 18 and 30 years old in good health and CMV-seropositive. Sequences were obtained from PBMCs.

The CDR3: CASSPGRGNTEAFF. DNA for the CDR3: TGTGCCAGCAGTCCAGGGAGGGGAAACACTGAAGCTTTCTTT. This chain uses TRBV28 with TRBJ1-1; D may be TRBD1 (5 bases). Trimming took 5 bases from V and 2 from J, leaving 12 bases between them. The germline CDR1 and CDR2 sequences are MDHEN and SYDVKM. The CDR3 consists of 14 residues.